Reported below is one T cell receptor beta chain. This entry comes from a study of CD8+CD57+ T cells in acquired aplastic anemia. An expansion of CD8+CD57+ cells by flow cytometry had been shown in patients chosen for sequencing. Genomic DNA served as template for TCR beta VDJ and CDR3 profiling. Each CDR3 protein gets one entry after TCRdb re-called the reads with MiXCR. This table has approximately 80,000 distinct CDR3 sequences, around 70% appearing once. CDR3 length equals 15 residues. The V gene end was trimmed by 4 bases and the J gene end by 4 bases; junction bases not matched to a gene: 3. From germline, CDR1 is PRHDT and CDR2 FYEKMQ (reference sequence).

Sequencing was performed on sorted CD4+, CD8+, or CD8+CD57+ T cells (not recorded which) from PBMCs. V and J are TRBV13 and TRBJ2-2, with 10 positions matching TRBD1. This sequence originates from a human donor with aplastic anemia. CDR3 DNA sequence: TGTGCCAGCAGCTCGACAGGGGGCTTCACCGGGGAGCTGTTTTTT. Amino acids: CASSSTGGFTGELFF.